This TCR beta chain was captured in a study of CD8+CD57+ T cells in acquired aplastic anemia. The overall study: Across the sorted CD4+ and CD8+ cells, DNA amounts averaged 3.2 ug. Study outcomes and limitations: Patient and control CD8+ Simpson's diversity was not significantly different. Under 35 was the count of CD8+ CDR3 sequences that patients shared with controls.

CDR3 and TCR beta VDJ profiling relied on a genomic DNA template. Using its own MiXCR run on the reads, TCRdb lists one record per CDR3 protein. The profile shows more than 150,000 distinct CDR3 sequences, approximately 48% of them singletons. Those patients picked for sequencing had displayed CD8+CD57+ cell expansion on flow cytometry. In all patients, the disease was severe acquired aplastic anemia. About this clonotype itself: The antigen is unknown.

This receptor was identified in a human donor with aplastic anemia. Sequences were obtained from sorted CD4+, CD8+, or CD8+CD57+ T cells (not recorded which) from PBMCs.

Here the CDR3 reads CSATRSGSGYEQYF. As DNA, the CDR3 is TGCAGTGCTACCAGAAGCGGGAGTGGCTACGAGCAGTACTTC. V gene TRBV20-1 combines with J gene TRBJ2-7; 8 bases align to TRBD2. This CDR3 region has 14 residues. Trimming took 4 bases from V and 3 from J; bases not matched to a gene: 8. The germline gives CDR1 DFQATT, CDR2 SNEGSKA (reference sequence).